The rows below give T cell receptor beta chains drawn from one sample of a study of PD-1 blockade in classical Hodgkin lymphoma. Repertoires were generated with immunoSEQ multiplex PCR, while TCRdb's copy carries only in-frame clones and drops some. The sample shows some 9,100 clones, roughly 83% of them seen only once. This specimen was CD4+ T cells from blood, taken before the fourth cycle of nivolumab. The receptor set was obtained from a human donor with classical Hodgkin lymphoma. CDR3s include the opening cysteine and the closing phenylalanine or tryptophan. The D gene is left open where the match is weak. Size is stated for part of the rows, as once, few or many counts, or as a class when the clone is expanded.

V gene	J gene	D gene	clone size	CDR3 protein	CDR3 DNA
TRBV9	TRBJ1-1	.	.	CASSETAGTEAFF	TGTGCCAGCAGCGAAACAGCGGGCACTGAAGCTTTCTTT
TRBV7-6	TRBJ2-3	.	.	CASSLVSQSTDTQYF	TGTGCCAGCAGCTTAGTATCACAGAGCACAGATACGCAGTATTTT
TRBV14	TRBJ2-5	TRBD1	.	CASSQLTGVQETQYF	TGTGCCAGCAGCCAACTTACAGGGGTCCAAGAGACCCAGTACTTC
TRBV30	TRBJ2-6	.	.	CARAGANVLTF	TGTGCCCGGGCTGGGGCCAACGTCCTGACTTTC
TRBV7-9	TRBJ2-1	TRBD1	.	CASSLVQGVTSYNEQFF	TGTGCCAGCAGCTTAGTGCAGGGGGTAACCTCCTACAATGAGCAGTTCTTC
TRBV30	TRBJ1-2	TRBD1	.	CAWSAQGAGYTF	TGTGCCTGGAGTGCCCAGGGGGCGGGCTACACCTTC
TRBV27	TRBJ1-3	.	.	CASSPGTSGNTIYF	TGTGCCAGCAGTCCCGGCACTTCTGGAAACACCATATATTTT
TRBV5-4	TRBJ1-1	.	few	CASSLPPNTEAFF	TGTGCCAGCAGCTTGCCCCCGAACACTGAAGCTTTCTTT
TRBV5-5	TRBJ2-1	TRBD2	.	CASSGGAGDNNEQFF	TGTGCCAGCAGCGGAGGAGCGGGAGACAACAATGAGCAGTTCTTC
TRBV2	TRBJ1-2	.	few	CASSEEVLWTSGYTF	TGTGCCAGCAGTGAAGAAGTTTTATGGACCTCTGGCTACACCTTC
TRBV19	TRBJ1-5	.	.	CASSITSGVNQPQHF	TGTGCCAGTAGTATAACATCTGGGGTCAATCAGCCCCAGCATTTT
TRBV28	TRBJ1-2	TRBD1	.	CASSLGQGKYNYGYTF	TGTGCCAGCAGCCTGGGACAGGGGAAATACAACTATGGCTACACCTTC
TRBV30	TRBJ2-6	.	.	CAWSAGANVLTF	TGTGCCTGGAGCGCGGGGGCCAACGTCCTGACTTTC
TRBV9	TRBJ1-6	TRBD1	.	CASSGTGPYNSPLHF	TGTGCCAGCAGCGGGACAGGGCCGTATAATTCACCCCTCCACTTT
TRBV7-9	TRBJ1-4	TRBD1	.	CASSQTGESFEKLFF	TGTGCCAGCAGCCAGACAGGGGAATCGTTTGAAAAACTGTTTTTT
TRBV2	TRBJ1-1	TRBD1	.	CASSWDRKLTEAFF	TGTGCCAGCAGTTGGGACAGGAAGTTAACTGAAGCTTTCTTT